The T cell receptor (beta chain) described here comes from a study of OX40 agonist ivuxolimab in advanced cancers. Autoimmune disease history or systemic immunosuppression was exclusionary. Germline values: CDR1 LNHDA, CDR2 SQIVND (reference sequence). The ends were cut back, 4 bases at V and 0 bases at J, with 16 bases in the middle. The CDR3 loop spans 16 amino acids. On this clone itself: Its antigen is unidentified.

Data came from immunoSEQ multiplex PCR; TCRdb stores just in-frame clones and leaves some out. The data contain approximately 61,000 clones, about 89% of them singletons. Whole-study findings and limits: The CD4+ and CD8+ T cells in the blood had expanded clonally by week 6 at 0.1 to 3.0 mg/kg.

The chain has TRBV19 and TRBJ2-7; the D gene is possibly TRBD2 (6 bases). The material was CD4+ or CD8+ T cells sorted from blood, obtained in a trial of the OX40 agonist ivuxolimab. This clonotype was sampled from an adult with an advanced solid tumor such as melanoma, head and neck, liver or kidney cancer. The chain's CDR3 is CASSSRREENSYEQYF. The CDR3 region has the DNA TGTGCCAGTAGTAGCCGGAGGGAGGAGAACTCCTACGAGCAGTACTTC. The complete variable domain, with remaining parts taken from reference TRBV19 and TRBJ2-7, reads DGGITQSPKYLFRKEGQNVTLSCEQNLNHDAMYWYRQDPGQGLRLIYYSQIVNDFQKGDIAEGYSVSREKKESFPLTVTSAQKNPTAFYLCASSSRREENSYEQYFGPGTRLTVT.